What follows describes a single T cell receptor (beta chain). This sample was taken from a study of blood T cell repertoires in COVID-19. Study at large: Nucleic acid was either cDNA or gDNA, and it came from T cells, B-cell-depleted T cells, or PBMCs.

The V gene's germline CDR1 is SNHLY and CDR2 FYNNEI. The V gene end was trimmed by 6 bases and the J gene end by 5 bases; junction bases not matched to a gene: 5. This CDR3 spans 14 amino acids. Authors' processing steps: How many nucleated cells were present was estimated from reference gene primer amplification. Clones were read by immunoSEQ multiplex PCR, and TCRdb kept only the in-frame ones, dropping some. D and trimming come from the DNA, and the V and J calls and clone size come from that table. The repertoire consists of under 55,000 clones, with approximately 82% occurring once and the leading ten covering around 5.8%.

The rearrangement links TRBV2 to TRBJ2-2; 8 positions agree with TRBD2. This clonotype was sampled from a woman in her 50s with acute COVID-19. The sample was PBMCs or T cells enriched from blood (not recorded which). The CDR3: CASRLADKTGELFF. CDR3 coding DNA: TGTGCCAGCAGACTAGCGGACAAAACCGGGGAGCTGTTTTTT.